The next 21 T cell receptor beta chains were all read from a single sample in a study of a mutant IDH1 vaccine in newly diagnosed glioma. No antigen is known for these receptors. Profiled with immunoSEQ multiplex PCR; TCRdb holds only in-frame clones, not every one. Of about 66,000 clones detected, roughly 83% appear once; the ten largest clones hold approximately 8.3%. This sample's time point: week 11, during vaccination. Each dose delivered 300 ug of mutant IDH1 20-mer peptide subcutaneously with imiquimod. The sequenced sample was PBMCs, obtained from a glioma patient whose treatment included an IDH1 peptide vaccine. The receptors derive from a woman in her forties or fifties with glioma.

V and J are TRBV19 and TRBJ2-5; 7 positions match TRBD1. Germline assignment: CDR1 LNHDA and CDR2 SQIVND (reference sequence). This CDR3 region has 16 residues. Trimming took 4 bases from V and 2 from J; bases not matched to a gene: 10. The CDR3 region is CASSRGQLNVQETQYF. The DNA of the CDR3 is TGTGCCAGTAGTAGGGGACAGCTGAACGTGCAAGAGACCCAGTACTTC. The full variable domain, in which reference TRBV19 and TRBJ2-5 provide the parts outside the CDR3, is DGGITQSPKYLFRKEGQNVTLSCEQNLNHDAMYWYRQDPGQGLRLIYYSQIVNDFQKGDIAEGYSVSREKKESFPLTVTSAQKNPTAFYLCASSRGQLNVQETQYFGPGTRLLVL.

The rearrangement joins TRBV6-1 to TRBJ2-7; D is possibly TRBD1 (6 bases). The V end lost 10 bases, the J end lost 2 bases, and 18 bases lay between the germline ends. The CDR3 contains 14 residues. Germline V gene lookup returns CDR1 MNHNS and CDR2 SASEGT. CDR3 in DNA: TGTGCCACCCGCCTCACCGGACAGACCTACGAGCAGTACTTC. Its protein product is CATRLTGQTYEQYF.

Of note for this clone: At the DNA level, this CDR3 is encoded by other sequences in the same sample as well. The chain recombines TRBV5-1 with TRBJ2-3, with no clear D. V was pared by 0 bases and J by 4 bases, with 6 bases between. The V gene's germline CDR1 is SGHRS and CDR2 YFSETQ. The CDR3 covers 13 residues. The DNA for the CDR3 is TGCGCCAGCAGCTTGGAAGGCGCAGATACGCAGTATTTT. Translating it yields CASSLEGADTQYF.

This chain joins TRBV5-8 and TRBJ2-5, with a tentative D call TRBD2 (6 bases). From germline, CDR1 is SGHTS and CDR2 YDEGEE. The germline V and J ends were trimmed by 3 bases and 0 bases, with 12 bases remaining between them. The CDR3 spans 15 residues. The CDR3 is CASSWVTGDQETQYF. The CDR3 nucleotides are TGTGCCAGCAGCTGGGTCACGGGAGACCAAGAGACCCAGTACTTC.

The V gene is TRBV6-6, the J gene TRBJ1-5, with TRBD1 matching over 8 bases. The V segment lost 6 bases and the J segment 7 bases; nucleotides outside the gene matches: 14. Per germline, CDR1 MNHNY and CDR2 SVGAGI (reference sequence). The CDR3 runs to 16 residues. CDR3 sequence reads: CASRFQNDRGGQPQHF. The CDR3 nucleotides are TGTGCCAGCAGATTCCAGAATGACAGGGGAGGCCAGCCCCAGCATTTT.

The chain links TRBV2 to TRBJ1-4; 8 bases match TRBD1. This CDR3 has 15 residues. The V gene's germline CDR1 is SNHLY and CDR2 FYNNEI. Germline trimming cut 5 bases from V and 7 bases from J; bases unmatched to any gene: 9. CDR3 amino acids: CASSLGQGLGEKLFF. DNA of the CDR3: TGTGCCAGCAGTTTAGGACAGGGCCTGGGTGAAAAACTGTTTTTT.

The chain carries TRBV7-2 and TRBJ2-7, with 7 bases identical to TRBD2. Trimming at V came to 5 bases and at J to 3 bases, leaving 7 bases not matched to a gene. This CDR3 contains 14 residues. Germline CDR1 is SGHTA and CDR2 is FQGNSA. The CDR3 DNA follows: TGTGCCAGCAGCCCCCTGGGAGGGGTCTACGAGCAGTACTTC. This codes for CASSPLGGVYEQYF.

The chain has TRBV7-8 and TRBJ2-1, with TRBD2 identical over 7 bases. Germline trimming cut 1 base from V and 4 bases from J; bases unmatched to any gene: 13. The CDR3 is made up of 18 amino acids. CDR1 is SGHVS and CDR2 is FQNEAQ in the germline V gene. This CDR3 is CASSLVPMSPAGYNEQFF. The CDR3 DNA reads as TGTGCCAGCAGCTTAGTCCCGATGAGTCCAGCGGGGTACAATGAGCAGTTCTTC.

The chain uses TRBV4-2 and TRBJ2-1, with a possible D match to TRBD2 (7 bases). Germline V lookup: CDR1 LGHNA, CDR2 YNFKEQ. The ends were cut back, 4 bases at V and 0 bases at J, with 13 bases in the middle. The CDR3 contains 16 residues. The CDR3 here is CASSRGGESSYNEQFF. The CDR3 coding sequence is TGTGCCAGCAGCCGAGGGGGGGAAAGCTCCTACAATGAGCAGTTCTTC.

The chain joins TRBV5-4 to TRBJ2-2; no reliable D call. V dropped 4 bases and J dropped 2 bases, with 6 bases sitting between them. The CDR3 length is 13 residues. From germline, CDR1 is SGHNT and CDR2 YYREEE (reference sequence). The CDR3 protein is CASSRDNTGELFF. The CDR3 nucleotides are TGTGCCAGCAGCCGCGACAACACCGGGGAGCTGTTTTTT.

The chain couples TRBV6-5 to TRBJ2-3, with 7 bases that match TRBD1. Germline CDR1 and CDR2: MNHEY and SVGAGI. J gave up 8 bases and V 6 bases, and 8 bases lay outside the gene matches. This CDR3 contains 13 residues. The CDR3 sequence is CASSETGSSTQYF. Here the CDR3 DNA reads TGTGCCAGCAGCGAGACAGGGTCATCTACGCAGTATTTT.

V and J are TRBV4-1 and TRBJ2-5, with D maybe TRBD1 (8 bases). The DNA end lines up better with TRBJ2-7; the J call may be wrong. Per germline, CDR1 MGHRA and CDR2 YSYEKL. The length of the CDR3 is 17 residues. This CDR3 reads CASSQEGQGGGPYEQYF. In DNA form, the CDR3 reads TGCGCCAGCAGCCAAGAAGGACAGGGAGGGGGCCCCTACGAGCAGTACTTC.

This chain links TRBV2 with TRBJ1-1; possibly TRBD1 for D (5 bases). V lost 1 base and J lost 3, with 6 bases in between. The CDR3 loop spans 13 amino acids. Per the germline V gene, CDR1 is SNHLY and CDR2 is FYNNEI. CDR3 sequence (DNA): TGTGCCAGCAGTGAAGAGGGGCACACTGAAGCTTTCTTT. Its translation: CASSEEGHTEAFF.

This clone was counted only a few times. This chain joins TRBV4-1 and TRBJ1-1, with D maybe TRBD1 (5 bases). Trimming stripped 4 bases from V and 7 bases from J, with 16 bases between. Germline assignment: CDR1 MGHRA and CDR2 YSYEKL. This CDR3 comprises 14 residues. The CDR3 protein is CASSPNTGVGEAFF. CDR3 bases: TGCGCCAGCAGCCCAAACACAGGTGTAGGTGAAGCTTTCTTT.

The V gene is TRBV29-1, the J gene TRBJ2-5; D uncertain. Germline CDR1 SQVTM, CDR2 ANQGSEA. CDR3 length: 11 amino acids. The V gene lost 7 bases and the J gene lost 2 bases, with 8 bases spanning the gap. The DNA for the CDR3 is TGCAGCGGGGGTCTTCAAGAGACCCAGTACTTC. This sequence encodes CSGGLQETQYF.

This chain connects TRBV19 to TRBJ2-3; D is tentatively TRBD1 or TRBD2 (5 bases each). The germline V gene encodes CDR1 LNHDA and CDR2 SQIVND (reference sequence). This CDR3 has 15 amino acids. Between the trimmed V and J ends, which lost 6 bases and 1 base, there was a span of 14 bases. The CDR3 sequence: CASSMGDSGTDTQYF. DNA for the CDR3: TGTGCCAGTAGCATGGGGGATAGCGGCACAGATACGCAGTATTTT.

This chain links TRBV9 with TRBJ2-7; tentative D call: TRBD1 (5 bases). CDR3 length: 15 amino acids. Per germline, CDR1 SGDLS and CDR2 YYNGEE. The germline V and J ends were trimmed by 4 bases and 1 base, with 15 bases remaining between them. Here the CDR3 DNA reads TGTGCCAGCAGCCTGTTTCCCCAGGGTTCCTACGAGCAGTACTTC. Amino acids: CASSLFPQGSYEQYF. The full variable domain, completed using reference TRBV9 and TRBJ2-7, is DSGVTQTPKHLITATGQRVTLRCSPRSGDLSVYWYQQSLDQGLQFLIQYYNGEERAKGNILERFSAQQFPDLHSELNLSSLELGDSALYFCASSLFPQGSYEQYFGPGTRLTVT.

The V and J genes are TRBV7-9 and TRBJ1-6, with D maybe TRBD1 (5 bases). Trimming left V 4 bases short and J 7 bases short, with 17 bases between. The V gene's germline CDR1 is SEHNR and CDR2 FQNEAQ (reference sequence). This CDR3 contains 16 residues. Here the CDR3 DNA reads TGTGCCAGCAGCTGGAGCAGTCGACAGAGGAATTCACCCCTCCACTTT. It codes for CASSWSSRQRNSPLHF.

The CDR3 is CASSDGAGGRRYF. For the CDR3, the DNA is TGTGCCAGCAGTGACGGAGCGGGGGGGCGGAGGTATTTT. The V call is TRBV6-1, the J call TRBJ2-3, with 10 nucleotides matching TRBD2. Germline-derived CDR1 and CDR2 are MNHNS and SASEGT. CDR3 length equals 13 residues. V dropped 3 bases and J dropped 14; count of bases not matched to a gene: 8.

The chain employs TRBV5-1 and TRBJ2-7; perhaps D is TRBD1 or TRBD2 (7 bases each). Trimming shortened V by 10 bases and J by 7 bases, and 24 bases separated the two germline ends. Germline V lookup: CDR1 SGHRS, CDR2 YFSETQ. The CDR3 has 14 amino acids. The CDR3 bases are TGCGCCTGCGCCCTGAGGGAGGGGGCGAGGGAGCAGTACTTC. Amino acids: CACALREGAREQYF.

This chain links TRBV14 with TRBJ1-4; 7 nucleotides line up with TRBD1. After removal of 1 base from V and 3 bases from J, the junction contained 8 bases not matched to a gene. CDR3 size: 17 residues. The V gene's germline CDR1 is SGHDN and CDR2 FVKESK. The CDR3 bases are TGTGCCAGCAGCCAAGGGCTTCGGACAGGCCCTAATGAAAAACTGTTTTTT. It yields the protein CASSQGLRTGPNEKLFF.